This T cell receptor (beta chain) derives from a study of T cell repertoires in cytomegalovirus infection. Study in general: Both a matching HLA type and CMV infection were indicated by public TCR beta signatures.

Germline V lookup: CDR1 MNHEY, CDR2 SMNVEV (reference sequence). The CDR3 is 18 amino acids. V was pared by 5 bases and J by 1 base, with 24 bases between. Remarks on this clonotype: Its antigen remains unknown.

Study-level results: The study found HLA-C-restricted CMV-specific TCR beta clonotypes dominating the ex vivo response. People with CMV and the relevant HLA were identified by cumulative public TCR beta family frequency.

TCRdb re-analysed the reads in MiXCR, keeping a single row per CDR3 protein. The table shows around 310,000 distinct CDR3 sequences, with roughly 15% occurring only once. The chain carries TRBV27 and TRBJ2-7, with D unresolved. The receptor was isolated from a human donor in good health (CMV status not recorded). Some clones in this sample may be carry-over from other donors' samples. Sequenced sample: PBMCs. The DNA for the CDR3 is TGTGCCAGCAGTCTCTATAGGCCGGTTTCAGGCTATTCCTACGAGCAGTACTTC. Encoded protein: CASSLYRPVSGYSYEQYF.